Listed here are 12 T cell receptor beta chains from one sample, sequenced in a study of CD8+ T cells in alopecia areata. It was cDNA, reverse transcribed from extracted RNA, that served as the sequencing template. This table comes from immunoSEQ multiplex PCR, and its TCRdb copy is limited to in-frame clones, with some not included. This table has 93,000 or so clones, about 60% appearing once. Sequences were obtained from CD4+ T cells sorted from blood. These TCRs come from a human donor in good health.

This rearrangement joins TRBV7-9 to TRBJ2-7; D possibly corresponds to TRBD1 (6 bases). Germline V gene sequence: CDR1 SEHNR, CDR2 FQNEAQ (reference sequence). Between the trimmed V and J ends, which lost 0 bases and 1 base, there was a span of 10 bases. The CDR3 spans 15 residues. The CDR3 spells CASSLARGDSYEQYF. The DNA for the CDR3 is TGTGCCAGCAGCTTAGCCAGGGGCGATTCCTACGAGCAGTACTTC.

This clone was seen just once. V gene TRBV7-9 combines with J gene TRBJ1-2; 8 nucleotides line up with TRBD1. Germline CDR1 and CDR2: SEHNR and FQNEAQ (reference sequence). The CDR3 contains 15 residues. The J segment lost 3 bases and the V segment lost 1 base, leaving 4 bases of the junction unmatched. This chain's CDR3 is CASSLGQGLDYGYTF. CDR3 coding DNA: TGTGCCAGCAGCTTAGGACAGGGGTTGGACTATGGCTACACCTTC.

The gene calls are TRBV5-4 and TRBJ2-3, with D tentatively TRBD1 or TRBD2 (5 bases each). Germline CDR1 reads SGHNT; CDR2 reads YYREEE (reference sequence). V was shortened by 4 bases and J by 2 bases, with 14 bases between the two germline ends. The CDR3 has 15 amino acids. The CDR3 region is CASSRVGTHTDTQYF. The CDR3 nucleotides are TGTGCCAGCAGCCGCGTAGGGACCCACACAGATACGCAGTATTTT.

V and J are TRBV29-1 and TRBJ2-3; D is perhaps TRBD1 or TRBD2 (6 bases each). CDR3 length equals 13 residues. CDR1 is SQVTM and CDR2 is ANQGSEA in the germline V gene. V was cut by 2 bases and J by 3 bases, with 9 bases left in between. This CDR3 is CSVERGRTDTQYF. The CDR3 DNA sequence: TGCAGCGTTGAACGGGGGCGAACAGATACGCAGTATTTT.

This chain links TRBV7-2 with TRBJ1-5, with 7 bases identical to TRBD1. With V trimmed by 6 bases and J by 9 bases, 20 bases remained unmatched. Germline loops: CDR1 SGHTA, CDR2 FQGNSA. This CDR3 contains 17 residues. CDR3 nucleotides: TGTGCCAGCAGTCTGGGGCCCGGGACAGCCACCGATGGGCCCCAGCATTTT. Translated, it gives CASSLGPGTATDGPQHF.

This clone was observed a few times. V and J are TRBV28 and TRBJ2-3; 9 positions agree with TRBD2. CDR1 MDHEN and CDR2 SYDVKM come from the germline V gene. Unmatched junction bases numbered 5, after V lost 7 bases and J lost 3 bases. The CDR3 covers 14 residues. CDR3 sequence reads: CASTDSGGTDTQYF. The DNA for the CDR3 is TGTGCCAGCACCGATAGCGGGGGAACAGATACGCAGTATTTT.

V and J are TRBV5-4 and TRBJ2-5; D gene uncertain. CDR1 and CDR2 (germline): SGHNT, YYREEE (reference sequence). The V end was cut by 0 bases, the J end by 1 base, with 7 bases between. The CDR3 loop spans 14 amino acids. CDR3 in amino acids: CASSLVGRQETQYF. CDR3 nucleotides: TGTGCCAGCAGCTTGGTCGGGCGCCAAGAGACCCAGTACTTC.

The V call is TRBV2, the J call TRBJ2-2; TRBD2 matches 8 bases. The V gene end was trimmed by 1 base and the J gene end by 4 bases; junction bases not matched to a gene: 2. Germline CDR1 SNHLY, CDR2 FYNNEI. The CDR3 spans 15 residues. The CDR3: CASSEEGLATGELFF. The CDR3 DNA follows: TGTGCCAGCAGTGAAGAAGGACTAGCCACCGGGGAGCTGTTTTTT. The whole variable domain, remainder taken from reference TRBV2 and TRBJ2-2, is EPEVTQTPSHQVTQMGQEVILRCVPISNHLYFYWYRQILGQKVEFLVSFYNNEISEKSEIFDDQFSVERPDGSNFTLKIRSTKLEDSAMYFCASSEEGLATGELFFGEGSRLTVL.

The chain links TRBV30 to TRBJ2-7, with 7 bases matching TRBD2. This CDR3 region has 11 residues. Looked up from germline, CDR1 is GTSNPN and CDR2 is SVGIG (reference sequence). Here the CDR3 reads CAGGNSYEQYF. DNA of the CDR3: TGTGCGGGGGGGAACTCCTACGAGCAGTACTTC. The full variable domain, its missing parts supplied by reference TRBV30 and TRBJ2-7, is SQTIHQWPATLVQPVGSPLSLECTVEGTSNPNLYWYRQAAGRGLQLLFYSVGIGQISSEVPQNLSASRPQDRQFILSSKKLLLSDSGFYLCAGGNSYEQYFGPGTRLTVT.

V gene TRBV4-2 combines with J gene TRBJ1-2; TRBD1 matches at 9 bases. Germline loops: CDR1 LGHNA, CDR2 YNFKEQ. The CDR3 loop spans 15 amino acids. J was trimmed by 7 bases and V by 2 bases; bases with no gene match: 8. CDR3 nucleotides: TGTGCCAGCAGCCAAATGAGGGACAGGGTTTTTGGCTACACCTTC. Encoded protein: CASSQMRDRVFGYTF.

This chain joins TRBV4-2 and TRBJ1-5; D remains unclear. The germline CDR1 and CDR2 sequences are LGHNA and YNFKEQ. V was clipped by 0 bases and J by 7 bases, with 4 bases between them. The CDR3 has 12 residues. The chain's CDR3 is CASSQDQQPQHF. CDR3 sequence (DNA): TGTGCCAGCAGCCAAGATCAGCAGCCCCAGCATTTT.

There are a few counts of this clone. In DNA form, the CDR3 reads TGTGCCAGCAGCTTGGCCAGTGCGGGGTATAATTCACCCCTCCACTTT. It encodes CASSLASAGYNSPLHF. The rearrangement links TRBV5-4 to TRBJ1-6; unclear D gene. The CDR3 sequence is 16 residues long. Trimming left V 0 bases short and J 4 bases short, with 11 bases between. Germline CDR1 reads SGHNT; CDR2 reads YYREEE (reference sequence).